This T cell receptor (beta chain) was observed in a study of T cell clusters in autoimmune cytopenias. Judged by frequency, this clonotype is medium-sized. The CDR3 is 16 residues long. Germline CDR1 is LNHDA and CDR2 is SQIVND (reference sequence). TRB was amplified from 250 ng of peripheral blood genomic DNA per sample. TRB rearrangements were amplified by touch-down multiplex PCR with mixed TRB-A/B primers. TCRdb re-analyzed the multiplex PCR reads; it lists each CDR3 protein once, without DNA. In total, the table holds 7,700 or so distinct CDR3 sequences. The genes are TRBV19 and TRBJ2-2; TCRdb gives TRBD1 as the D gene, but with no DNA this cannot be confirmed. This receptor was taken from a human donor with an autoimmune cytopenia or autoimmune hepatitis (not recorded which). Sequencing was done on a sample of peripheral blood. CDR3 residues: CASSTQGGSDTGELFF.